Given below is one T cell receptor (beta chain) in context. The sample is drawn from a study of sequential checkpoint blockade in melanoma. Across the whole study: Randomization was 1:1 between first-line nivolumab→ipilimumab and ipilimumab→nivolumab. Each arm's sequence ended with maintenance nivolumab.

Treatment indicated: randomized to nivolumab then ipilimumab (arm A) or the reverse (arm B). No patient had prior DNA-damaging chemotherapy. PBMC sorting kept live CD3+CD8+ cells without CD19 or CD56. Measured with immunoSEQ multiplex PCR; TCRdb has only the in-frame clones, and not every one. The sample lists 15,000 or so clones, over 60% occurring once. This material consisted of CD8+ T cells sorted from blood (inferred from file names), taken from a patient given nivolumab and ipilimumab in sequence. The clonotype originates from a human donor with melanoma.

Here the CDR3 DNA reads TGTGCCGGGGGGGAGGACTATGGCTACACCTTC. Translation gives CAGGEDYGYTF. The chain couples TRBV27 to TRBJ1-2; tentatively, D is TRBD1 (5 bases). This CDR3 is built from 11 residues. CDR1 is MNHEY and CDR2 is SMNVEV in the germline V gene (reference sequence). V lost 11 bases and J 3 bases, leaving 10 bases between the germline ends.